What follows is one T cell receptor beta chain and its context. Its target is not known. TCRdb keeps only in-frame clones here, not all; method: immunoSEQ multiplex PCR. The repertoire consists of roughly 160,000 clones, with 90% occurring once and the leading ten covering about 1.6%. This CDR3 is 11 amino acids long. CDR1 and CDR2 (germline): MNHEY, SVGAGI. V was trimmed by 6 bases and J by 3 bases, leaving 5 bases between them. This entry is derived from a study of T cell responses to AZD1222 COVID-19 vaccine. Looking at the study overall: Second-dose intervals near 4 or 12 weeks were combined. Overall study results and limits: A mostly white British donor set with more females was recruited, and clonal diversity was possibly underestimated. Spike-specific TCR breadth and depth both grew after two AZD1222 doses.

Sample: peripheral blood, taken on day 0 of AZD1222 vaccination. The TCR was taken from an adult in good health. The chain recombines TRBV6-5 with TRBJ1-2; D gene ambiguous. DNA of the CDR3: TGTGCCAGCAGAGTAGACTATGGCTACACCTTC. It yields the protein CASRVDYGYTF.